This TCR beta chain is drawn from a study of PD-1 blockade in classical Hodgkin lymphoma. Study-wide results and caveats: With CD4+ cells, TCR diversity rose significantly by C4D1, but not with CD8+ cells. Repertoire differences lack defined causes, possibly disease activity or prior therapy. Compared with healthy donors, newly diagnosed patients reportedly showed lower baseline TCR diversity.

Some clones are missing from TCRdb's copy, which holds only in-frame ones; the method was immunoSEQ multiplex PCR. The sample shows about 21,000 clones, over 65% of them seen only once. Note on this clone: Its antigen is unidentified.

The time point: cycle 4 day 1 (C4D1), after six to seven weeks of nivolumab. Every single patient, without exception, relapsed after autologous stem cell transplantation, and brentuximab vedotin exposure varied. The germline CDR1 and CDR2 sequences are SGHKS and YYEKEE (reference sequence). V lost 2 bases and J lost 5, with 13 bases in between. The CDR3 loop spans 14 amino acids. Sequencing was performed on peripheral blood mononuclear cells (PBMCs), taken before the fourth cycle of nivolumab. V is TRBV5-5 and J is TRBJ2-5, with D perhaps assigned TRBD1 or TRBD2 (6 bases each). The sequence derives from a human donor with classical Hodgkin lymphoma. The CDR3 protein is CASSFSGGGETQYF. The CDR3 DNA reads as TGTGCCAGCAGCTTTAGCGGAGGGGGGGAGACCCAGTACTTC.